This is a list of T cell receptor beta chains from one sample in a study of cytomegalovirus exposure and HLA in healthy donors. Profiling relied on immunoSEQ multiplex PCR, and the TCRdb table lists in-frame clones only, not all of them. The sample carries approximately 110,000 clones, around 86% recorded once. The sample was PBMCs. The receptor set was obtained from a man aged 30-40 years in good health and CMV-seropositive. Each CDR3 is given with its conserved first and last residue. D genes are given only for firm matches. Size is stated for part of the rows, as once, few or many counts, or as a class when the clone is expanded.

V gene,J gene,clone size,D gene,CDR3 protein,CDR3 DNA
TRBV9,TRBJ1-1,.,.,CASSVGGDNTEAFF,TGTGCCAGCAGCGTAGGGGGGGATAACACTGAAGCTTTCTTT
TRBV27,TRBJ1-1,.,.,CASSLTLNTEAFF,TGTGCCAGCAGTCTGACACTGAACACTGAAGCTTTCTTT
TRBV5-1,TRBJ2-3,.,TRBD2,CASSLAVSGLAGTDTQYF,TGCGCCAGCAGCTTGGCGGTGTCAGGACTAGCGGGCACAGATACGCAGTATTTT
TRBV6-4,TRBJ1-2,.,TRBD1,CASLGTGNYGYTF,TGTGCCAGCCTTGGGACAGGCAACTATGGCTACACCTTC
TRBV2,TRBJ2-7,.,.,CASRSSGVGQYF,TGTGCCAGCAGGAGTTCCGGGGTGGGGCAGTACTTC
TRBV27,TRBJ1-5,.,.,CASRTPPGPQHF,TGTGCCAGCAGGACTCCCCCGGGGCCCCAGCATTTT
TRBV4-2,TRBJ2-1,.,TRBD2,CASSQVERGSQFF,TGTGCCAGCAGCCAAGTTGAGCGGGGTTCGCAGTTCTTC
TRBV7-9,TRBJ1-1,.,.,CASSLGGGGTEAFF,TGTGCCAGCAGCTTAGGAGGAGGAGGGACTGAAGCTTTCTTT
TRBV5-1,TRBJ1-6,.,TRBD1,CASRGTPGQNSPLHF,TGCGCCAGCAGGGGGACTCCGGGACAGAATTCACCCCTCCACTTT
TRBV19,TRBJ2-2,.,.,CASSAGGNTGELFF,TGTGCCAGTAGTGCCGGGGGGAACACCGGGGAGCTGTTTTTT
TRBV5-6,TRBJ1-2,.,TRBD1,CASSDTGGNGYTF,TGTGCCAGCAGCGACACAGGGGGCAATGGCTACACCTTC
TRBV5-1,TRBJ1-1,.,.,CASSLVNAKNTEAFF,TGCGCCAGCAGCTTGGTGAACGCGAAGAACACTGAAGCTTTCTTT
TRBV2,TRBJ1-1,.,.,CASSDLRGLNTEAFF,TGTGCCAGCAGTGATCTGCGGGGATTGAACACTGAAGCTTTCTTT
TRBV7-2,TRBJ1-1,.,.,CASSSGILTEAFF,TGTGCCAGCAGCTCGGGGATATTAACTGAAGCTTTCTTT
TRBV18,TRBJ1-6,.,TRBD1,CASSPGGQAPGALHF,TGTGCCAGCTCACCAGGGGGACAGGCCCCAGGGGCCCTCCACTTT
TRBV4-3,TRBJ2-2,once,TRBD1,CASSHPGQGEPGELFF,TGCGCCAGCAGCCATCCGGGACAGGGGGAGCCCGGGGAGCTGTTTTTT
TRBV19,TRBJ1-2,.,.,CASSMWQAYGYTF,TGTGCCAGTAGTATGTGGCAGGCCTATGGCTACACCTTC
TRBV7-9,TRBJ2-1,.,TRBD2,CASSLVVPSGGAMGEQFF,TGTGCCAGCAGCTTAGTCGTTCCTAGCGGGGGGGCCATGGGTGAGCAGTTCTTC
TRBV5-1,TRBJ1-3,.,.,CASSPRVSGNTIYF,TGCGCCAGCAGCCCCAGGGTATCTGGAAACACCATATATTTT
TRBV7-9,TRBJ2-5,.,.,CASSFGDPTAQETQYF,TGTGCCAGCAGCTTCGGCGACCCGACAGCGCAAGAGACCCAGTACTTC
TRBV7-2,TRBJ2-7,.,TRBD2,CASTLAGGRYEQYF,TGTGCCAGCACGCTAGCGGGGGGGCGGTACGAGCAGTACTTC
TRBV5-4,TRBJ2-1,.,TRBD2,CASSLFRSGGSSYNEQFF,TGTGCCAGCAGCTTGTTCCGAAGCGGGGGTAGCTCCTACAATGAGCAGTTCTTC
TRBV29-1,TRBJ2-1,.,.,CSVEDRRSSYNEQFF,TGCAGCGTTGAAGATCGGCGGAGCTCCTACAATGAGCAGTTCTTC
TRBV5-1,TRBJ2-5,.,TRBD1,CASSLLQGQETQYF,TGCGCCAGCAGCTTGTTACAGGGGCAGGAGACCCAGTACTTC
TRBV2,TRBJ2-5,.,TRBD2,CASSQERGGSETQYF,TGTGCCAGCAGTCAAGAGCGGGGGGGCTCGGAGACCCAGTACTTC
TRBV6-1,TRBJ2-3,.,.,CASSEGQATDTQYF,TGTGCCAGCAGTGAAGGGCAGGCCACAGATACGCAGTATTTT
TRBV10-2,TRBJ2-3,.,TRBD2,CASSRHEIKLAGDGNF,TGCGCCAGCAGTCGCCACGAGATTAAACTAGCGGGGGACGGTAATTTT
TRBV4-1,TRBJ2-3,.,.,CASSQGPQAAGGTDTQYF,TGCGCCAGCAGCCAAGGCCCCCAAGCAGCGGGTGGCACAGATACGCAGTATTTT